The 9 T cell receptor beta chains below come from one sample, sequenced in a study of CD8 T cells in Susac syndrome. Reverse transcription used roughly 0.45 to 1 ug RNA and random hexamers. TCRdb used MiXCR to reprocess the immunoSEQ multiplex PCR reads, holding one entry per CDR3 protein. The repertoire includes approximately 190,000 distinct CDR3 sequences, 90% to 95% of them detected once, and roughly 0.088% sits in the top ten. The sequenced material came from CD4+ T cells from PBMCs. Source of these receptors: a human donor with multiple sclerosis.

The chain employs TRBV5-1 and TRBJ2-7; TRBD1 is a possible D gene (6 bases). CDR1 and CDR2 (germline): SGHRS, YFSETQ. The CDR3 is made up of 17 amino acids. The germline V and J ends were trimmed by 0 bases and 0 bases, with 16 bases remaining between them. This chain's CDR3 is CASSLGLQGVSSYEQYF. The CDR3 coding sequence is TGCGCCAGCAGCTTGGGGTTACAGGGAGTAAGCTCCTACGAGCAGTACTTC.

The CDR3 nucleotides are TGCAGCGTGCCAGGTTCTGGAAACACCATATATTTT. Encoded protein: CSVPGSGNTIYF. The V gene is TRBV29-1, the J gene TRBJ1-3; no clear D gene. V shed 6 bases and J shed 1 base, with 7 bases lying between them. The CDR3 is made up of 12 amino acids. Germline CDR1 is SQVTM and CDR2 is ANQGSEA.

The chain combines TRBV5-1 with TRBJ2-7; tentatively, D is TRBD2 (6 bases). CDR1 and CDR2 from the germline V gene are SGHRS and YFSETQ. V gave up 4 bases and J gave up 6 bases, with 17 bases separating them. The CDR3 is 14 amino acids. In nucleotides, the CDR3 is TGCGCCAGCAGCGAGGTGGGGGGATTCGGCGAGCAGTACTTC. Translated, it gives CASSEVGGFGEQYF.

This chain joins TRBV14 and TRBJ2-2; TRBD1 or TRBD2 may be the D gene (5 bases each). This CDR3 is 13 amino acids long. V was pared by 4 bases and J by 7 bases, with 10 bases between. In germline, CDR1 is SGHDN, CDR2 FVKESK. Here the CDR3 DNA reads TGTGCCAGCAGCCCGGGACCATTCGGGGAGCTGTTTTTT. This gives the protein CASSPGPFGELFF.

A single count supports this clonotype. V and J are TRBV5-1 and TRBJ2-1, with 10 bases aligning to TRBD2. CDR3 length: 14 amino acids. Germline V lookup: CDR1 SGHRS, CDR2 YFSETQ. Trimming cost V 4 bases and J 7 bases; bases outside gene matches: 5. CDR3 in DNA: TGCGCCAGCAGCAACGGACTAGCGGAAAATGAGCAGTTCTTC. Amino acid sequence: CASSNGLAENEQFF.

This chain connects TRBV19 to TRBJ1-2; D call uncertain. V was clipped by 8 bases and J by 4 bases, with 11 bases between them. The CDR3 totals 12 residues. Germline CDR1 is LNHDA and CDR2 is SQIVND (reference sequence). In DNA, the CDR3 is TGTGCCAGTGCACCCGGGAGCTATGGCTACACCTTC. Protein sequence: CASAPGSYGYTF.

The chain combines TRBV20-1 with TRBJ2-1, with TRBD2 identical over 10 bases. V was pared by 1 base and J by 8 bases, with 11 bases of the junction left unmatched. The CDR3 runs to 16 residues. CDR1 and CDR2 (germline): DFQATT, SNEGSKA (reference sequence). CDR3 in amino acids: CSARGASGGLGDEQFF. DNA for the CDR3: TGCAGTGCTAGAGGGGCTAGCGGGGGCCTCGGGGATGAGCAGTTCTTC.

This sequence joins TRBV2 and TRBJ2-3; 9 bases are a match to TRBD2. The CDR3 spans 15 residues. Unmatched junction bases numbered 5, after V lost 5 bases and J lost 2 bases. Germline CDR1 reads SNHLY; CDR2 reads FYNNEI. Here the CDR3 reads CASSSGLANTDTQYF. DNA for the CDR3: TGTGCCAGCAGTTCGGGACTAGCTAACACAGATACGCAGTATTTT.

The rearrangement joins TRBV12-5 to TRBJ2-7, with 12 bases that match TRBD1. The germline V gene encodes CDR1 LGHNT and CDR2 FRNRAP. The CDR3 has 15 residues. Trimming removed 0 bases from V and 5 bases from J; junction bases left unmatched: 2. CDR3 residues: CASGLVGTGGDEQYF. The CDR3 nucleotides read TGTGCTAGTGGTTTGGTCGGGACAGGGGGCGACGAGCAGTACTTC.